These 7 T cell receptor beta chains were sequenced from one sample in a study of blood T cells in healthy people across ages. A second roughly 6 to 12 cycle PCR used barcoded and J-beta primers. One entry per CDR3 protein, called by TCRdb with MiXCR from the 5' RACE reads. In the table there are 600,000 to 1,000,000 distinct CDR3 sequences, 20% to 25% of which are singletons. This sample also appeared in a second study, on T cells of mothers and their children.

The sample comprised blood. All receptors derive from a boy aged 5-17 years in good health.

The chain is built from TRBV28 and TRBJ1-5; D call uncertain. Trimming took off 6 bases at V and 1 base at J, with 16 bases between the two ends. Germline V lookup: CDR1 MDHEN, CDR2 SYDVKM. This CDR3 has 16 residues. The CDR3 bases are TGTGCCAGCAGCCAATACTATTTCATGAGCAATCAGCCCCAGCATTTT. Encoded protein: CASSQYYFMSNQPQHF. Drawing the rest from reference TRBV28 and TRBJ1-5, the complete variable domain is DVKVTQSSRYLVKRTGEKVFLECVQDMDHENMFWYRQDPGLGLRLIYFSYDVKMKEKGDIPEGYSVSREKKERFSLILESASTNQTSMYLCASSQYYFMSNQPQHFGDGTRLSIL.

The chain has TRBV3-1 and TRBJ1-2, with a tentative D call TRBD1 (6 bases). CDR3 size: 14 residues. The germline V gene has CDR1 LGHDT and CDR2 YNNKEL (reference sequence). Trimming left V 6 bases short and J 6 bases short, with 17 bases between. CDR3 DNA sequence: TGTGCCAGCAGTTCTGACAGGTGGGGCAATGGCTACACCTTC. Protein product: CASSSDRWGNGYTF.

The table lists this clonotype with a few counts. The chain links TRBV7-2 to TRBJ2-4; 11 bases are a match to TRBD2. This CDR3 contains 14 residues. Germline CDR1 reads SGHTA; CDR2 reads FQGNSA. V gave up 5 bases and J gave up 12 bases; unmatched junction bases: 9. The CDR3 here is CASSRLAGWDTQYF. The CDR3 coding sequence is TGTGCCAGCAGCCGACTAGCGGGGTGGGACACTCAGTACTTC.

This clonotype was seen a few times. The chain uses TRBV29-1 and TRBJ2-3; TRBD2 aligns across 7 bases. Germline CDR1 is SQVTM and CDR2 is ANQGSEA. With 3 bases clipped from V and 6 bases from J, the junction kept 3 bases outside the gene matches. The CDR3 has 12 residues. CDR3 nucleotides: TGCAGCGTTGATGGCGGGAGTGATACGCAGTATTTT. This encodes CSVDGGSDTQYF.

The chain carries TRBV28 and TRBJ2-5; possibly TRBD1 or TRBD2 for D (5 bases each). Gene TRBJ2-7 matches the end of the DNA better, so the J call may be wrong. Germline V gene data show CDR1 as MDHEN and CDR2 as SYDVKM. CDR3 length: 14 amino acids. CDR3 sequence reads: CASSLPQGAVEQYF. CDR3 in DNA: TGTGCCAGCAGTTTACCGCAGGGAGCGGTCGAGCAGTACTTC.

This clonotype was seen ten or more times. V gene TRBV7-3 combines with J gene TRBJ2-1; TRBD2 agrees at 9 bases. Per germline, CDR1 SGHTA and CDR2 FQGTGA. This CDR3 is 16 amino acids long. After removal of 1 base from V and 9 bases from J, the junction contained 10 bases not matched to a gene. The CDR3 DNA is TGTGCCAGCAGCTTAAATTTGGCGGGGGGGAGGAGTGAGCAGTTCTTC. Its protein product is CASSLNLAGGRSEQFF.

A word on this clonotype: The junction and the germline gene differ at one end; a read error may be behind it. This sequence joins TRBV7-7 and TRBJ2-1; 10 bases are shared with TRBD1. This CDR3 contains 15 residues. CDR1 SSHAT and CDR2 FNYEAQ come from the germline V gene (reference sequence). CDR3 sequence: CASSWGQGLYNEQFF. The CDR3 nucleotides are TGTGCTAGCAGCTGGGGACAGGGGCTCTACAATGAGCAGTTCTTC.